A selection of T cell receptor beta chains follows, all from one sample in a study of OX40 agonist ivuxolimab in advanced cancers. The data were produced by immunoSEQ multiplex PCR, yet TCRdb's version contains in-frame clones alone and is incomplete. The sample has some 51,000 clones; roughly 90% are singletons. The sequenced sample was CD4+ or CD8+ T cells sorted from blood, obtained in a trial of the OX40 agonist ivuxolimab. Every receptor here comes from an adult with an advanced solid tumor such as melanoma, head and neck, liver or kidney cancer. CDR3s include the opening cysteine and the closing phenylalanine or tryptophan. Each record gives: V gene, clone size, D gene, J gene, CDR3 protein, CDR3 DNA. A D gene is named only where the DNA matches it firmly. Clone size appears in some rows only: once, few, many, or a class for an expanded clone.

>TRBV7-9|.|TRBD1|TRBJ1-2
CASSKQGAGYTF
TGTGCCAGCAGCAAACAGGGGGCCGGCTACACCTTC
>TRBV6-6|.|.|TRBJ1-4
CASMGLPKDEKLFF
TGTGCCAGCATGGGGCTACCCAAGGATGAAAAACTGTTTTTT
>TRBV7-3|.|.|TRBJ2-5
CASSLNGGQETQYF
TGTGCCAGCAGCTTAAATGGGGGTCAAGAGACCCAGTACTTC
>TRBV7-2|.|.|TRBJ1-3
CASSSTWDLTRNTIYF
TGTGCCAGCAGCTCCACGTGGGACCTCACAAGAAACACCATATATTTT
>TRBV27|.|TRBD1|TRBJ1-5
CASSTGGTQQPQHF
TGTGCCAGTTCGACAGGGGGTACTCAACAGCCCCAGCATTTT
>TRBV5-5|.|TRBD1|TRBJ2-7
CASSFHRGDYEQYF
TGTGCCAGCAGCTTCCACAGGGGGGACTACGAGCAGTACTTC
>TRBV6-5|.|.|TRBJ1-2
CASSYFGANYGYTF
TGTGCCAGCAGTTACTTTGGGGCCAACTATGGCTACACCTTC
>TRBV27|.|.|TRBJ1-5
CASSLSLTGNQPQHF
TGTGCCAGCAGTTTATCCTTGACAGGAAATCAGCCCCAGCATTTT
>TRBV14|once|.|TRBJ2-1
CASSQGRENNEQFF
TGTGCCAGCAGCCAAGGACGGGAAAACAATGAGCAGTTCTTC
>TRBV4-1|.|.|TRBJ1-1
CASSQSWGSGTEAFF
TGCGCCAGCAGCCAAAGTTGGGGTAGCGGCACTGAAGCTTTCTTT
>TRBV29-1|.|.|TRBJ2-7
CSVYGTPTEQYEQYF
TGCAGCGTTTACGGGACTCCTACAGAACAGTACGAGCAGTACTTC
>TRBV9|medium-sized|.|TRBJ2-1
CASSPFRLSYNEQFF
TGTGCCAGCAGCCCTTTCAGGCTGTCCTACAATGAGCAGTTCTTC
>TRBV6-1|.|TRBD1|TRBJ1-2
CASKGQVLDGYTF
TGTGCCAGCAAGGGACAGGTCTTGGATGGCTACACCTTC
>TRBV13|.|.|TRBJ1-2
CASSFRGDGYYGYTF
TGTGCCAGCAGCTTCCGAGGGGACGGTTATTATGGCTACACCTTC
>TRBV5-1|.|.|TRBJ2-7
CASGPGDTTYEQYF
TGCGCCAGCGGGCCTGGGGACACAACCTACGAGCAGTACTTC
>TRBV5-1|.|.|TRBJ2-7
CASSLEDMPYEQYF
TGCGCCAGCAGCTTGGAGGATATGCCCTACGAGCAGTACTTC
>TRBV11-2|.|TRBD2|TRBJ2-5
CASSLETSGGLKTQYF
TGTGCCAGCAGCTTAGAGACTAGCGGGGGCCTTAAGACCCAGTACTTC
>TRBV28|.|.|TRBJ1-2
CASRAPLGARGYTF
TGTGCCAGCAGAGCTCCTCTGGGGGCGAGGGGCTACACCTTC
>TRBV7-2|.|.|TRBJ1-4
CASSLGPTATNEKLFF
TGTGCCAGCAGCTTAGGTCCGACAGCAACTAATGAAAAACTGTTTTTT
>TRBV11-2|.|.|TRBJ1-1
CASSLKGAEAFF
TGTGCCAGCAGCTTAAAAGGGGCTGAAGCTTTCTTT
>TRBV18|.|TRBD2|TRBJ2-5
CASSQQGLAMIETQYF
TGTGCCAGCTCACAACAGGGACTAGCGATGATAGAGACCCAGTACTTC
>TRBV4-3|medium-sized|.|TRBJ1-3
CASSQDRAATISGNTIYF
TGCGCCAGCAGCCAAGATCGGGCAGCCACCATCTCTGGAAACACCATATATTTT
>TRBV14|.|.|TRBJ2-5
CASSQTSDRPQETQYF
TGTGCCAGCAGCCAGACGTCGGACAGACCCCAAGAGACCCAGTACTTC
>TRBV7-9|.|.|TRBJ2-7
CASSPRLLSYEQYF
TGTGCCAGCAGCCCAAGACTGCTTTCCTACGAGCAGTACTTC
>TRBV6-1|.|.|TRBJ2-5
CASSETQTQYF
TGTGCCAGCAGTGAAACGCAGACCCAGTACTTC
>TRBV27|.|.|TRBJ2-2
CASASYLGSSGELFF
TGTGCCAGCGCCAGCTATCTAGGAAGTAGCGGGGAGCTGTTTTTT
>TRBV5-6|.|TRBD1|TRBJ2-1
CASSLLSQGALYNEQFF
TGTGCCAGCAGCCTACTTTCACAGGGGGCCCTTTACAATGAGCAGTTCTTC
>TRBV18|medium-sized|.|TRBJ1-2
CACPTGEGLYGYTF
TGTGCCTGCCCCACCGGGGAGGGGCTATATGGCTACACCTTC
>TRBV7-9|.|.|TRBJ2-1
CASSITYNEQFF
TGTGCCAGCAGCATTACTTACAATGAGCAGTTCTTC
>TRBV6-5|.|.|TRBJ2-5
CASSYSTDSQETQYF
TGTGCCAGCAGTTACTCTACGGACAGTCAAGAGACCCAGTACTTC
>TRBV7-2|.|TRBD1|TRBJ1-3
CASSFLPGTGAGNTIYF
TGTGCCAGCAGCTTCCTCCCAGGGACAGGGGCCGGAAACACCATATATTTT
>TRBV27|.|.|TRBJ2-3
CASAQPGNTQYF
TGTGCCAGCGCCCAACCGGGAAATACGCAGTATTTT
>TRBV9|.|.|TRBJ2-6
CASGAGTGANVLTF
TGTGCCAGCGGCGCGGGGACTGGGGCCAACGTCCTGACTTTC
>TRBV6-5|.|.|TRBJ2-7
CASSLSPSSYEQYF
TGTGCCAGCAGCCTGAGTCCTAGCTCCTACGAGCAGTACTTC
>TRBV19|.|.|TRBJ1-5
CASTPWRVSNQPQHF
TGTGCCAGTACCCCTTGGCGGGTTAGCAATCAGCCCCAGCATTTT
>TRBV30|.|.|TRBJ1-1
CAWSVLRGLNTEAFF
TGTGCCTGGAGTGTACTTCGTGGGCTGAACACTGAAGCTTTCTTT
>TRBV6-5|.|.|TRBJ2-2
CASSYSVSIHTGELFF
TGTGCCAGCAGTTACTCGGTCTCTATTCACACCGGGGAGCTGTTTTTT
>TRBV10-3|.|.|TRBJ2-5
CATRDQETQYF
TGTGCCACCCGAGACCAAGAGACCCAGTACTTC
>TRBV6-4|.|TRBD2|TRBJ2-3
CASSDPTSGVDTQYF
TGTGCCAGCAGTGACCCGACTAGCGGGGTAGATACGCAGTATTTT
>TRBV11-2|once|.|TRBJ2-7
CASSLGGPTYEQYF
TGTGCCAGCAGCTTAGGAGGGCCAACCTACGAGCAGTACTTC
>TRBV6-1|.|TRBD1|TRBJ1-6
CASSGTVLYNSPLHF
TGTGCCAGCAGCGGGACAGTCCTCTATAATTCACCCCTCCACTTT
>TRBV10-3|.|.|TRBJ1-5
CAISESLGDSNQPQHF
TGTGCCATCAGTGAGTCTTTGGGGGATAGCAATCAGCCCCAGCATTTT
>TRBV6-1|.|.|TRBJ1-3
CASSSEASWGNTIYF
TGTGCCAGCAGTTCCGAAGCCAGTTGGGGAAACACCATATATTTT
>TRBV28|.|.|TRBJ1-2
CASKYISLFHGYTF
TGTGCCAGCAAATACATTTCGCTCTTTCATGGCTACACCTTC
>TRBV7-9|.|.|TRBJ2-7
CASSRLGAYEQYF
TGTGCCAGCAGCCGGTTAGGCGCCTACGAGCAGTACTTC
>TRBV6-5|.|TRBD1|TRBJ1-1
CASRATTGGTEAFF
TGTGCCAGCAGAGCCACGACAGGGGGCACTGAAGCTTTCTTT
>TRBV4-3|.|.|TRBJ1-4
CASSQEKWQAREKLFF
TGCGCCAGCAGCCAAGAAAAATGGCAGGCCAGAGAAAAACTGTTTTTT
>TRBV9|.|.|TRBJ1-2
CASSVGGTNYGYTF
TGTGCCAGCAGCGTAGGTGGAACTAACTATGGCTACACCTTC
>TRBV28|.|.|TRBJ2-6
CASSFPGTPSSGANVLTF
TGTGCCAGCAGTTTCCCCGGGACACCAAGCTCTGGGGCCAACGTCCTGACTTTC
>TRBV5-1|.|.|TRBJ2-1
CASSLERLYNEQFF
TGCGCCAGCAGCTTGGAGCGCCTATACAATGAGCAGTTCTTC
>TRBV4-1|once|.|TRBJ2-7
CASSPDSYEQYF
TGCGCCAGCAGCCCCGACAGCTACGAGCAGTACTTC
>TRBV11-3|.|.|TRBJ2-7
CASSATETYEQYF
TGTGCCAGCAGCGCCACAGAAACCTACGAGCAGTACTTC